This T cell receptor beta chain was documented in a study of shared clonotypes between healthy human individuals. The study's findings and limits: The four-donor shared clonotypes exceeded non-shared clonotypes in generation probability, with non-shared ones scoring lower. Sharing across several donors was seen in 4% to 6.5% of naive CD4 clonotypes. Compared with memory subsets, naive subsets generally had larger estimated richness.

Repertoires were generated with immunoSEQ multiplex PCR, while TCRdb's copy carries only in-frame clones and drops some. Among around 2.3 million clones listed, more than 90% were seen once. It was into CD45RA+ naive and CD45RA-negative memory subsets that the CD4+ cells were split. Points on this clone: Its antigen is unidentified.

The CDR3 length is 14 residues. Germline CDR1 and CDR2: MGHDK and SYGVNS. Between the trimmed V and J ends, which lost 6 bases and 5 bases, there was a span of 16 bases. The genes are TRBV25-1 and TRBJ2-5; a weak D match, TRBD2 (5 bases). The sample consisted of naive CD4+ T cells sorted from blood. Documented subset: CD45RA+ positively selected. The TCR originated in a man between 18 and 29 years old in good health. CDR3 DNA sequence: TGTGCCAGCAGCTTGGGTGGACTTGGGGAGACCCAGTACTTC. It translates to CASSLGGLGETQYF. Full variable domain (rest looked up from reference TRBV25-1 and TRBJ2-5): EADIYQTPRYLVIGTGKKITLECSQTMGHDKMYWYQQDPGMELHLIHYSYGVNSTEKGDLSSESTVSRIRTEHFPLTLESARPSHTSQYLCASSLGGLGETQYFGPGTRLLVL.